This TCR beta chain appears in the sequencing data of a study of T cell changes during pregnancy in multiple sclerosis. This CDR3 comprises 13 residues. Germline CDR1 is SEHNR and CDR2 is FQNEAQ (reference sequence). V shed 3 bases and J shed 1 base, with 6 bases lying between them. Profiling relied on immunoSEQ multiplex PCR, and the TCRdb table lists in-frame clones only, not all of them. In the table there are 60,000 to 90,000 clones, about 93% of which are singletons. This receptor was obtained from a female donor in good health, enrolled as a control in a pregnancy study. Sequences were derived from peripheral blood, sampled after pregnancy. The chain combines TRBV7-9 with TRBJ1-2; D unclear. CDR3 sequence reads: CASSFGFNYGYTF. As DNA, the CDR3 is TGTGCCAGCAGCTTCGGGTTTAACTATGGCTACACCTTC.